The rows below give T cell receptor beta chains drawn from one sample of a study of T cell repertoires in cytomegalovirus infection. No antigen has been identified for these receptors. TCRdb re-derived calls from the reads in MiXCR, one entry per CDR3 protein. The table shows about 340,000 distinct CDR3 sequences, with almost 30% occurring only once. The input for sequencing was cultured PBMCs, taken from culture after CMV antigen stimulation. The receptors were gathered from a human donor in good health (CMV status not recorded). Some clones in this sample may be carry-over from other donors' samples. Each CDR3 is given with its conserved first and last residue. A D gene is named only where the DNA matches it firmly. Not all rows give a size; the values are once, few, many and, for expanded clones, a class.

clone size: .; D gene: .; V gene: TRBV7-4; J gene: TRBJ1-2; CDR3 DNA: TGTGCCAGCAGTCATCAAAGCAAGAGGGGCTATGGCTACACCTTC; CDR3 protein: CASSHQSKRGYGYTF
clone size: .; D gene: TRBD2; V gene: TRBV7-9; J gene: TRBJ2-7; CDR3 DNA: TGTGCCAGCAGCTCCTGGTCATCGCGGGGGTACTCCTACGAGCAGTACTTC; CDR3 protein: CASSSWSSRGYSYEQYF
clone size: .; D gene: TRBD2; V gene: TRBV11-2; J gene: TRBJ2-1; CDR3 DNA: TGTGCCAGCAAGAGTGGGCGGGAGGTCAATGAGCAGTTCTTC; CDR3 protein: CASKSGREVNEQFF
clone size: .; D gene: .; V gene: TRBV2; J gene: TRBJ1-1; CDR3 DNA: TGTGCCAGCAGTGAACAGGGGACACCAGCGGAAGGAGCTTTCTTT; CDR3 protein: CASSEQGTPAEGAFF
clone size: many; D gene: TRBD2; V gene: TRBV4-1; J gene: TRBJ2-3; CDR3 DNA: TGCGCCAGCAGCCAAGACACTAGCGGGGGCACAGATACGCAGTATTTT; CDR3 protein: CASSQDTSGGTDTQYF
clone size: few; D gene: .; V gene: TRBV4-1; J gene: TRBJ2-2; CDR3 DNA: TGTGCCAGCAGCCGTAGTGGGTCGAACACCGGGGAGCTGTTTTTT; CDR3 protein: CASSRSGSNTGELFF
clone size: .; D gene: TRBD1; V gene: TRBV5-1; J gene: TRBJ2-1; CDR3 DNA: TGCGCCAGCAGCTTACAGGGGGTCTCCTACAATGAGCAGTTCTTC; CDR3 protein: CASSLQGVSYNEQFF
clone size: .; D gene: .; V gene: TRBV4-2; J gene: TRBJ1-6; CDR3 DNA: .; CDR3 protein: CASSQVVGQGTTYNSPLYF
clone size: few; D gene: .; V gene: TRBV7-9; J gene: TRBJ2-1; CDR3 DNA: TGTGCCAGCAGCTCAAATAGGGACTACAATGAGCAGTTCTTC; CDR3 protein: CASSSNRDYNEQFF
clone size: .; D gene: TRBD1; V gene: TRBV27; J gene: TRBJ2-3; CDR3 DNA: TGTGCCAGCAGGGTCCGGACAGGGACCATCACAGATACGCAGTATTTT; CDR3 protein: CASRVRTGTITDTQYF
clone size: .; D gene: TRBD1; V gene: TRBV6-6; J gene: TRBJ2-7; CDR3 DNA: TGTGCCAGCAATCTAATACCGGGACAGGGGAGCGAGCAGTACTTC; CDR3 protein: CASNLIPGQGSEQYF
clone size: many; D gene: .; V gene: TRBV7-2; J gene: TRBJ1-2; CDR3 DNA: TGTGCCAGCAGTTCCGATCATGCGCGGGGTGGCTACACCTTC; CDR3 protein: CASSSDHARGGYTF
clone size: .; D gene: TRBD1; V gene: TRBV29-1; J gene: TRBJ2-5; CDR3 DNA: TGCAGCGTTGAAGAGGGGACAGGGATCGAGACCCAGTACTTC; CDR3 protein: CSVEEGTGIETQYF
clone size: many; D gene: TRBD2; V gene: TRBV7-2; J gene: TRBJ2-5; CDR3 DNA: TGTGCCAGCAGTTACGGGACTAGCGGGGGGGCCTTGGAGACCCAGTACTTC; CDR3 protein: CASSYGTSGGALETQYF
clone size: .; D gene: TRBD1; V gene: TRBV19; J gene: TRBJ1-1; CDR3 DNA: TGTGCCAGTAGTTATCAGGGGGACACTGAAGCTTTCTTT; CDR3 protein: CASSYQGDTEAFF
clone size: .; D gene: .; V gene: TRBV19; J gene: TRBJ1-1; CDR3 DNA: TGTGCCAGTAGAAGGCGGCAGGGGAACACTGAAGCTTTCTTT; CDR3 protein: CASRRRQGNTEAFF
clone size: few; D gene: .; V gene: TRBV19; J gene: TRBJ1-3; CDR3 DNA: TGTGCCAGTAGTTTGGGGGACGGAATGTCTGGAAACACCATATATTTT; CDR3 protein: CASSLGDGMSGNTIYF
clone size: .; D gene: .; V gene: TRBV29-1; J gene: TRBJ2-2; CDR3 DNA: TGCAGCGGAAGGAGGGACTCGAACACCGGGGAGCTGTTTTTT; CDR3 protein: CSGRRDSNTGELFF
clone size: many; D gene: TRBD1; V gene: TRBV20-1; J gene: TRBJ1-2; CDR3 DNA: TGCAGTGCGAGGGACAGTCAATATGGCTACACCTTC; CDR3 protein: CSARDSQYGYTF
clone size: few; D gene: TRBD1; V gene: TRBV19; J gene: TRBJ2-1; CDR3 DNA: TGTGCCAGTAGTACACGACAGGGGGGGAAAGCATACAATGAGCAGTTCTTC; CDR3 protein: CASSTRQGGKAYNEQFF
clone size: .; D gene: TRBD1; V gene: TRBV20-1; J gene: TRBJ1-5; CDR3 DNA: TGCAGTGCTAGACAGGGGGCGGGAGGCAATCAGCCCCAGCATTTT; CDR3 protein: CSARQGAGGNQPQHF
clone size: few; D gene: .; V gene: TRBV27; J gene: TRBJ1-1; CDR3 DNA: TGTGCCAGCAGTTTAACGAGGGGATCGGGGAACACTGAAGCTTTCTTT; CDR3 protein: CASSLTRGSGNTEAFF
clone size: many; D gene: .; V gene: TRBV7-2; J gene: TRBJ2-3; CDR3 DNA: TGTGCCAGCAGCTTAGAAGCAGGGGCAGGGGATACGCAGTATTTT; CDR3 protein: CASSLEAGAGDTQYF
clone size: many; D gene: TRBD1; V gene: TRBV7-2; J gene: TRBJ1-1; CDR3 DNA: TGTGCCAGCAGCTTAGGTTATGGACAGGCGGACACTGAAGCTTTCTTT; CDR3 protein: CASSLGYGQADTEAFF
clone size: few; D gene: .; V gene: TRBV7-2; J gene: TRBJ2-1; CDR3 DNA: TGTGCCAGCAGCTTCCGGGACCCCGGTGAGCAGTTCTTC; CDR3 protein: CASSFRDPGEQFF
clone size: few; D gene: TRBD2; V gene: TRBV10-2; J gene: TRBJ2-3; CDR3 DNA: TGCGCCAGCACCCGGGAGGCGGGAAGATTCACAGATACGCAGTATTTT; CDR3 protein: CASTREAGRFTDTQYF
clone size: few; D gene: .; V gene: TRBV7-6; J gene: TRBJ2-5; CDR3 DNA: TGTGCCAGCAGCCCCTCAGCGGCCATAGGCTGGAGGGAGACCCAGTACTTC; CDR3 protein: CASSPSAAIGWRETQYF
clone size: .; D gene: .; V gene: TRBV20-1; J gene: TRBJ2-1; CDR3 DNA: TGCAGTGCCAGACCGGGGGGCTATGAGCAGTTCTTC; CDR3 protein: CSARPGGYEQFF
clone size: .; D gene: .; V gene: TRBV7-3; J gene: TRBJ2-2; CDR3 DNA: TGTGCCAGCAGCCCCTCGGTTTCGAACACCGGGGAGCTGTTTTTT; CDR3 protein: CASSPSVSNTGELFF
clone size: .; D gene: TRBD2; V gene: TRBV25-1; J gene: TRBJ2-7; CDR3 DNA: TGTGCCAGCAGTATGGGGGGGATCACCTACGAGCAGTACTTC; CDR3 protein: CASSMGGITYEQYF
clone size: few; D gene: TRBD1; V gene: TRBV10-3; J gene: TRBJ2-7; CDR3 DNA: TGTGCCATCGGGACAGCCCAAAACTACGAGCAGTACTTC; CDR3 protein: CAIGTAQNYEQYF